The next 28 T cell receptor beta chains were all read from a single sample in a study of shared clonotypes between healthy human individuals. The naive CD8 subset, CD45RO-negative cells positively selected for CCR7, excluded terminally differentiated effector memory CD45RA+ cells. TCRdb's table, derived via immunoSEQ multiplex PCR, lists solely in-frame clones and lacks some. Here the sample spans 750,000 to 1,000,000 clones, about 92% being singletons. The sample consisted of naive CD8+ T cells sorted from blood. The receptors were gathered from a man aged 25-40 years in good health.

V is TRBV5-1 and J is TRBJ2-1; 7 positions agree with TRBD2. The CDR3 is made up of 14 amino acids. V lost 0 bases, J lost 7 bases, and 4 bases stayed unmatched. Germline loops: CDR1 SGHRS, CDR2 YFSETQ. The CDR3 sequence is CASSLVAGVNEQFF. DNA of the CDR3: TGCGCCAGCAGCTTGGTGGCGGGAGTAAATGAGCAGTTCTTC.

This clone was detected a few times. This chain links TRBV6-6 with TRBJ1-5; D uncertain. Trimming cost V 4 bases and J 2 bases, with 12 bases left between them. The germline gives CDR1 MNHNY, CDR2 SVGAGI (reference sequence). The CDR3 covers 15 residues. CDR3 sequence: CASSSTQKGNQPQHF. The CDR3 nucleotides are TGTGCCAGCAGTTCTACTCAGAAGGGCAATCAGCCCCAGCATTTT.

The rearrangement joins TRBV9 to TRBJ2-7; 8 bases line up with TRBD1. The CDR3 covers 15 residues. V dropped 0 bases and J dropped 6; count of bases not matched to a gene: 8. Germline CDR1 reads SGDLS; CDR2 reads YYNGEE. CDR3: CASSVDGRGLSEQYF. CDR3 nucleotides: TGTGCCAGCAGCGTAGACGGCAGGGGGCTTTCCGAGCAGTACTTC.

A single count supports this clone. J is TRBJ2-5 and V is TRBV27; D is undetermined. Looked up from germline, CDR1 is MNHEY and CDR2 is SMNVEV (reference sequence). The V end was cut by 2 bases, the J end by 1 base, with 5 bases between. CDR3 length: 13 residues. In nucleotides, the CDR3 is TGTGCCAGCAGTTTAAGTCTCCAAGAGACCCAGTACTTC. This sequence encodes CASSLSLQETQYF.

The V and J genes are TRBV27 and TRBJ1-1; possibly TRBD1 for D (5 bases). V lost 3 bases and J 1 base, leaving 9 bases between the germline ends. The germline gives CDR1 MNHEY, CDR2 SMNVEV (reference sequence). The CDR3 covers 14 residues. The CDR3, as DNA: TGTGCCAGCAGTTTTACCGGGGCGAACACTGAAGCTTTCTTT. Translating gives CASSFTGANTEAFF.

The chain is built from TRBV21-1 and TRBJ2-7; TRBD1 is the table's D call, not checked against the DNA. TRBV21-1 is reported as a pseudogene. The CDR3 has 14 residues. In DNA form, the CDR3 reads TGTGCCAGCAATGCCGGGGACAGTCCCTACGAGCAGTACTTC. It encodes CASNAGDSPYEQYF.

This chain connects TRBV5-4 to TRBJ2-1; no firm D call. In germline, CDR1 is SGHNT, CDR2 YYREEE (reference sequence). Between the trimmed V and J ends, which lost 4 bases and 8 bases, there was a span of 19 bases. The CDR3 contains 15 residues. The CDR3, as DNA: TGTGCCAGCAGCCGGCCGACGGACGGTAGGGATGAGCAGTTCTTC. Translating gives CASSRPTDGRDEQFF.

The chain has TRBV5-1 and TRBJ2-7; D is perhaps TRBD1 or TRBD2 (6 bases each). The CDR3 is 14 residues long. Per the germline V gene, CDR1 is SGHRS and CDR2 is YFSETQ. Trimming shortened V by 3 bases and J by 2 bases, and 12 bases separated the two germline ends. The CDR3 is CASSSEGGTYEQYF. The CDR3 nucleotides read TGCGCCAGCAGCTCCGAGGGGGGAACCTACGAGCAGTACTTC. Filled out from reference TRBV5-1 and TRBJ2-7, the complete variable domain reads KAGVTQTPRYLIKTRGQQVTLSCSPISGHRSVSWYQQTPGQGLQFLFEYFSETQRNKGNFPGRFSGRQFSNSRSEMNVSTLELGDSALYLCASSSEGGTYEQYFGPGTRLTVT.

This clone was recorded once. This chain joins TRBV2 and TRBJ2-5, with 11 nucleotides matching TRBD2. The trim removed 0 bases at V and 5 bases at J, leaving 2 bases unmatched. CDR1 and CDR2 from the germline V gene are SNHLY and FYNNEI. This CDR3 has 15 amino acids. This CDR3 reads CASSEASSGRETQYF. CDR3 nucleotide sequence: TGTGCCAGCAGTGAAGCCTCTAGCGGGAGGGAGACCCAGTACTTC.

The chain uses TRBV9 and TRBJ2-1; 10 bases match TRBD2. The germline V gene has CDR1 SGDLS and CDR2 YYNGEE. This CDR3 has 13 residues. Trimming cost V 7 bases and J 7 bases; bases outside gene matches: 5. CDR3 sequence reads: CASGETSGNEQFF. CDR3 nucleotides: TGTGCCAGCGGGGAGACTAGCGGGAATGAGCAGTTCTTC. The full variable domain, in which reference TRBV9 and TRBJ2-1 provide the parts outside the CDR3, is DSGVTQTPKHLITATGQRVTLRCSPRSGDLSVYWYQQSLDQGLQFLIQYYNGEERAKGNILERFSAQQFPDLHSELNLSSLELGDSALYFCASGETSGNEQFFGPGTRLTVL.

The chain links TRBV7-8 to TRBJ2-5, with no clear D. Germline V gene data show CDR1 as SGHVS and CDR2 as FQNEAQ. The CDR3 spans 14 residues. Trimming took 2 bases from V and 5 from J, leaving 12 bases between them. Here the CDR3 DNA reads TGTGCCAGCAGCTTAAGGACGCAACGGGAGACCCAGTACTTC. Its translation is CASSLRTQRETQYF.

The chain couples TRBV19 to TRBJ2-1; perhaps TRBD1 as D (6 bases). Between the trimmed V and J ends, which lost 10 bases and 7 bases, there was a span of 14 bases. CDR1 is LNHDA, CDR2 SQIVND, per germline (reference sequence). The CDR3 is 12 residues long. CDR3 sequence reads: CATSSGENEQFF. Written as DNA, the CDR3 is TGTGCCACCTCGTCAGGGGAGAATGAGCAGTTCTTC. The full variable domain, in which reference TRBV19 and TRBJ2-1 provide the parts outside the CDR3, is DGGITQSPKYLFRKEGQNVTLSCEQNLNHDAMYWYRQDPGQGLRLIYYSQIVNDFQKGDIAEGYSVSREKKESFPLTVTSAQKNPTAFYLCATSSGENEQFFGPGTRLTVL.

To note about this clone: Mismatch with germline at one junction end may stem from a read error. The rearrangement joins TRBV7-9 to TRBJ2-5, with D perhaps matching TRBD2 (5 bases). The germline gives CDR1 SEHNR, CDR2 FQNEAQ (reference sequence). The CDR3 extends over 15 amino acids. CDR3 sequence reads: CASSQPKRTQETQYF. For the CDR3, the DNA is TGCGCCAGCAGCCAACCCAAGCGGACCCAGGAGACCCAGTACTTC. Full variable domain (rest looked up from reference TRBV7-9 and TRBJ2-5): DTGVSQNPRHKITKRGQNVTFRCDPISEHNRLYWYRQTLGQGPEFLTYFQNEAQLEKSRLLSDRFSAERPKGSFSTLEIQRTEQGDSAMYLCASSQPKRTQETQYFGPGTRLLVL.

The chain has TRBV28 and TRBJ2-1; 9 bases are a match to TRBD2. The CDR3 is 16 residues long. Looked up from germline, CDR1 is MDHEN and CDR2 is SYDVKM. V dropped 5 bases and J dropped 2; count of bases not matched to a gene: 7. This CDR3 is CASSLHSGSAYNEQFF. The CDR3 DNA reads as TGTGCCAGCAGTCTCCATAGCGGGAGTGCCTACAATGAGCAGTTCTTC.

The CDR3 DNA reads TGTGCCAGCAGCATAGCACAGGGGTACTCAGATACGCAGTATTTT. This codes for CASSIAQGYSDTQYF. The chain couples TRBV5-4 to TRBJ2-3; 7 bases agree with TRBD1. V was clipped by 4 bases and J by 4 bases; unmatched bases: 9. This CDR3 has 15 amino acids. Germline loops: CDR1 SGHNT, CDR2 YYREEE (reference sequence).

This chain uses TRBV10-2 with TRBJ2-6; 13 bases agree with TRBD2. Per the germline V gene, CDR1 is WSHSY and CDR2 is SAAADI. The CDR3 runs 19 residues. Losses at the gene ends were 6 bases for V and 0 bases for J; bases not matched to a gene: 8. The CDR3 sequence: CASREGGLAGLSGANVLTF. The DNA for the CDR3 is TGCGCCAGCAGGGAGGGGGGACTAGCGGGACTCTCTGGGGCCAACGTCCTGACTTTC.

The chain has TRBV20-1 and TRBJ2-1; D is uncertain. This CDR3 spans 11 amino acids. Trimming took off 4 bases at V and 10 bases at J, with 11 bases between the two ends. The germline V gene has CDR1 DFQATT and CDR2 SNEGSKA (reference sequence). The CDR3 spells CSANFVSEQFF. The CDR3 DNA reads TGCAGTGCTAACTTCGTGAGCGAGCAGTTCTTC.

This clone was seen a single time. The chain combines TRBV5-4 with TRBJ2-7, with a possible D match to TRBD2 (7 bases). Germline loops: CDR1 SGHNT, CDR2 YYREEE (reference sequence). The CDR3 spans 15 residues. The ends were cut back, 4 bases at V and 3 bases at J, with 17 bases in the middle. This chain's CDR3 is CASSLWGGTDYEQYF. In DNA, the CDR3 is TGTGCCAGCAGCCTATGGGGGGGCACGGACTACGAGCAGTACTTC.

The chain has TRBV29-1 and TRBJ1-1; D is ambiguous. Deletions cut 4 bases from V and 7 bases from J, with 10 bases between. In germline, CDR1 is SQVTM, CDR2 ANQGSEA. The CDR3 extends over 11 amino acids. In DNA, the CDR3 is TGCAGCGTTGGACGGATGCTTGAAGCTTTCTTT. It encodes CSVGRMLEAFF.

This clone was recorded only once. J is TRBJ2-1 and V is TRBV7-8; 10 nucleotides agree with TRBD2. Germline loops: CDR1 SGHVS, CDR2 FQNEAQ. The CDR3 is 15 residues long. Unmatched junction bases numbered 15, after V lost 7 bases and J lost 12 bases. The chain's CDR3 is CASTLASGSFRGQFF. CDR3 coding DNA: TGTGCCAGCACCCTGGCTAGCGGGAGCTTTCGAGGGCAGTTCTTC.

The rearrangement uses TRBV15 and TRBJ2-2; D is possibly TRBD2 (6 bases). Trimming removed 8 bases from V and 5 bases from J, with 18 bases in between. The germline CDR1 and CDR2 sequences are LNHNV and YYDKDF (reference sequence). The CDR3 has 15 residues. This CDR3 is CATRGDGRETGELFF. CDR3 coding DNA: TGTGCCACCCGAGGCGACGGGAGAGAGACCGGGGAGCTGTTTTTT.

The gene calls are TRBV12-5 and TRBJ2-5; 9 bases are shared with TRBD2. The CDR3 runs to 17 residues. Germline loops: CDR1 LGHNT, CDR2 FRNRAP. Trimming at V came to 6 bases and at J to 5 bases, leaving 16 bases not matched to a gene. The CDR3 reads CASGTTLQGLAVETQYF. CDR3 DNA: TGTGCTAGTGGAACAACCCTCCAGGGACTAGCCGTGGAGACCCAGTACTTC.

CDR3 sequence (DNA): TGTGCCAGCAGTTTAGGGCCAAGCTCCTACGAGCAGTACTTC. Translating it yields CASSLGPSSYEQYF. The V gene is TRBV28, the J gene TRBJ2-7; D uncertain. In germline, CDR1 is MDHEN, CDR2 SYDVKM. The CDR3 spans 14 residues. The V gene lost 2 bases and the J gene lost 0 bases, with 8 bases spanning the gap.

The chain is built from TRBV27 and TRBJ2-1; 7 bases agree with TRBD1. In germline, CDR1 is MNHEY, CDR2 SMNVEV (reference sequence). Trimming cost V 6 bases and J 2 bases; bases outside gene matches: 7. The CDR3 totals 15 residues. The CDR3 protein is CASRTQGQAYNEQFF. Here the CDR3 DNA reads TGTGCCAGCAGAACACAGGGGCAGGCCTACAATGAGCAGTTCTTC.

CDR3 in DNA: TGCGCCAGCAGCTTGGAGGGACAGGTTGGCACAGATACGCAGTATTTT. It translates to CASSLEGQVGTDTQYF. The chain links TRBV5-1 to TRBJ2-3; 8 nucleotides match TRBD1. V lost 0 bases and J lost 1; bases outside the gene matches: 4. Germline assignment: CDR1 SGHRS and CDR2 YFSETQ. The CDR3 has 16 residues.

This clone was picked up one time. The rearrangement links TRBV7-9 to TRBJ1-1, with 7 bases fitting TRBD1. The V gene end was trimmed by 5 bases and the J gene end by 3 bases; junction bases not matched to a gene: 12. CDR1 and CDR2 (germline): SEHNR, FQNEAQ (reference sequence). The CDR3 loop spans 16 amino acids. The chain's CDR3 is CASSNQGEITDTEAFF. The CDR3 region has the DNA TGTGCCAGCAGCAATCAGGGGGAAATAACGGACACTGAAGCTTTCTTT.

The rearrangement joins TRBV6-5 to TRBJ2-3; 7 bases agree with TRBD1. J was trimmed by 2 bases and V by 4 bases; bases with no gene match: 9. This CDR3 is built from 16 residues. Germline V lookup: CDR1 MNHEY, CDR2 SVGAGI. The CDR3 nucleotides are TGTGCCAGCAGTTCCCGACGGGACAGAACCACAGATACGCAGTATTTT. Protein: CASSSRRDRTTDTQYF.

The CDR3 sequence: CASSLGSGYDYEQYF. For the CDR3, the DNA is TGTGCCAGCAGCTTAGGAAGCGGTTACGATTACGAGCAGTACTTC. The rearrangement links TRBV11-2 to TRBJ2-7; a weak D match, TRBD2 (5 bases). CDR1 and CDR2 (germline): SGHAT, FQNNGV. The CDR3 is made up of 15 amino acids. V lost 1 base to trimming and J lost 4 bases, with 14 bases between them.